This T cell receptor (beta chain) was sequenced during a study of blood T cell repertoires in COVID-19. Overall study context: Collection of acute and convalescent COVID-19 samples took place in the United States, Italy and Spain.

The CDR3 runs 14 residues. CDR1 and CDR2 from the germline V gene are SGHTA and FQGNSA. After removal of 6 bases from V and 6 bases from J, the junction contained 8 bases not matched to a gene. As originally analysed: Quantification of nucleated cells was approximated via reference gene primer amplification. TCRdb's copy holds only in-frame clones and misses some; the assay was immunoSEQ multiplex PCR. That table is the source of V, J and clone size, and D and trimming were worked out from the DNA. The data contain about 200,000 clones, over 75% of them singletons. This chain joins TRBV7-2 and TRBJ1-1, with TRBD1 identical over 9 bases. This receptor was identified in a man aged 80 or over with acute or convalescent COVID-19. The material sequenced was peripheral blood. This CDR3 is CASSHDRGNAEAFF. The CDR3, as DNA: TGTGCCAGCAGTCATGACAGGGGGAATGCTGAAGCTTTCTTT. The variable domain in full, completed from reference TRBV7-2 and TRBJ1-1, reads GAGVSQSPSNKVTEKGKDVELRCDPISGHTALYWYRQSLGQGLEFLIYFQGNSAPDKSGLPSDRFSAERTGGSVSTLTIQRTQQEDSAVYLCASSHDRGNAEAFFGQGTRLTVV.